A single sample gave rise to the 8 T cell receptor beta chains below, sequenced in a study of T cell responses to AZD1222 COVID-19 vaccine. TCRdb's table, derived via immunoSEQ multiplex PCR, lists solely in-frame clones and lacks some. The data contain 65,000 to 85,000 clones, approximately 88% of them singletons. Material: peripheral blood, obtained 28 days after the second dose of the MenACWY control vaccine. The receptors come from an adult who received the MenACWY meningococcal vaccine as a control.

V gene TRBV5-1 combines with J gene TRBJ2-1, with TRBD1 identical over 8 bases. Trimming cost V 4 bases and J 8 bases; bases outside gene matches: 11. The germline V gene encodes CDR1 SGHRS and CDR2 YFSETQ. This CDR3 has 15 amino acids. In DNA form, the CDR3 reads TGCGCCAGCAGCACGGGCTCTAGACAGGGGTATGAGCAGTTCTTC. Amino acid sequence: CASSTGSRQGYEQFF. Combining the CDR3 with reference TRBV5-1 and TRBJ2-1 gives the whole variable domain KAGVTQTPRYLIKTRGQQVTLSCSPISGHRSVSWYQQTPGQGLQFLFEYFSETQRNKGNFPGRFSGRQFSNSRSEMNVSTLELGDSALYLCASSTGSRQGYEQFFGPGTRLTVL.

This chain joins TRBV6-1 and TRBJ2-7; D remains ambiguous. Germline CDR1 is MNHNS and CDR2 is SASEGT. This CDR3 is 13 amino acids long. V lost 0 bases and J 3 bases, leaving 6 bases between the germline ends. CDR3 coding DNA: TGTGCCAGCAGTGAAGCGCCCCGCTACGAGCAGTACTTC. It encodes CASSEAPRYEQYF.

A note on this clone: This sample includes further DNA sequences coding for the same CDR3. V is TRBV14 and J is TRBJ1-2; D is undetermined. The germline gives CDR1 SGHDN, CDR2 FVKESK. Deletions cut 1 base from V and 4 bases from J, with 10 bases between. This CDR3 spans 14 amino acids. The CDR3 here is CASSQVGLTYGYTF. The CDR3 bases are TGTGCCAGCAGCCAAGTCGGACTCACCTATGGCTACACCTTC.

This sequence joins TRBV19 and TRBJ1-1; maybe TRBD1 (6 bases). Deletions cut 6 bases from V and 0 bases from J, with 11 bases between. The CDR3 loop spans 14 amino acids. The germline gives CDR1 LNHDA, CDR2 SQIVND (reference sequence). For the CDR3, the DNA is TGTGCCAGTAGCATGGGACATATGAACACTGAAGCTTTCTTT. The encoded protein is CASSMGHMNTEAFF.

The gene calls are TRBV5-4 and TRBJ1-1; the D is unclear. The CDR3 sequence is 14 residues long. The ends were cut back, 0 bases at V and 1 base at J, with 7 bases in the middle. Per germline, CDR1 SGHNT and CDR2 YYREEE (reference sequence). In DNA form, the CDR3 reads TGTGCCAGCAGCTTGGCCCGACAGAACACTGAAGCTTTCTTT. Its protein product is CASSLARQNTEAFF.

The rearrangement uses TRBV19 and TRBJ1-1, with D possibly TRBD1 on 5 matching bases. Germline lookup yields CDR1 LNHDA and CDR2 SQIVND (reference sequence). This CDR3 comprises 13 residues. V lost 6 bases and J lost 6, with 14 bases in between. CDR3 DNA: TGTGCCAGTAGACTCCGGGACGAGGCTGAAGCTTTCTTT. Translating gives CASRLRDEAEAFF.

The chain combines TRBV4-3 with TRBJ2-5, with D tentatively TRBD1 or TRBD2 (6 bases each). Trimming pared 3 bases from V and 5 bases from J, leaving 22 bases between. This CDR3 comprises 17 residues. In germline, CDR1 is LGHNA, CDR2 YSLEER. CDR3 region: CASSQSPLGGPGETQYF. Here the CDR3 DNA reads TGCGCCAGCAGCCAGTCCCCCCTAGGGGGGCCCGGTGAGACCCAGTACTTC.

This chain joins TRBV2 and TRBJ2-5, with 11 bases aligning to TRBD1. V lost 9 bases to trimming and J lost 4 bases; unmatched junction nucleotides: 7. The CDR3 runs to 14 residues. Per germline, CDR1 SNHLY and CDR2 FYNNEI. DNA for the CDR3: TGTGCCAGAACCACCGGGACAGGGGGAGAGACCCAGTACTTC. It translates to CARTTGTGGETQYF.